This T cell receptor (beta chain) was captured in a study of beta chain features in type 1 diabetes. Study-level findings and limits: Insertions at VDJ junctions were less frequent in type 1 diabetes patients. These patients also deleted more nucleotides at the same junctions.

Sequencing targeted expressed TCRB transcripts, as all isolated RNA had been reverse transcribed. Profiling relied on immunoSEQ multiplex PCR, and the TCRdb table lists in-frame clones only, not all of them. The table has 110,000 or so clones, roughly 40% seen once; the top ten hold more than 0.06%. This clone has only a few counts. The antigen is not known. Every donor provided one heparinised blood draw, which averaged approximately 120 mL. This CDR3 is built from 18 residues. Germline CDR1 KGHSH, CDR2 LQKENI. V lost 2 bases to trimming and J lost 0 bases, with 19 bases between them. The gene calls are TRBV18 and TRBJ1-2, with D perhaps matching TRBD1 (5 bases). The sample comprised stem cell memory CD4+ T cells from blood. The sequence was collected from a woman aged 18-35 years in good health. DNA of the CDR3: TGTGCCAGCTCACCATTTGAGAGCCTGGCAGGGCCTAACTATGGCTACACCTTC. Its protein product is CASSPFESLAGPNYGYTF.